This T cell receptor (beta chain) emerged from a study of cytomegalovirus exposure and HLA in healthy donors. The overall study: The same platform as the roughly 670 first-cohort repertoires was used for the roughly 130 validation repertoires, a later analysis reported. Findings and caveats of the study: A subsequent analysis found that TCR clusters from the first cohort also tended to co-occur in the roughly 120 validation repertoires, with approximately 95% of cluster scores above 0. A list of roughly 160 TCR beta chains associated with cytomegalovirus was given.

While the first cohort had about 610 subjects, the donors belonged to the separate validation cohort of over a hundred subjects. Remarks on this clone: Its matching antigen is unknown.

This CDR3 is 14 amino acids long. Germline CDR1 reads MNHEY; CDR2 reads SMNVEV (reference sequence). Trimming cost V 3 bases and J 6 bases; bases outside gene matches: 8. The protocol was immunoSEQ multiplex PCR, while the TCRdb copy is restricted to in-frame clones and leaves out a portion. The data contain roughly 43,000 clones, over 85% of them singletons. This chain links TRBV27 with TRBJ2-7; 7 bases match TRBD1. This sequence originates from a woman aged 18-29 years in good health and CMV-seronegative. Specimen: PBMCs. CDR3: CASSFGTVSSEQYF. Written as DNA, the CDR3 is TGTGCCAGCAGTTTTGGGACAGTCAGTAGCGAGCAGTACTTC.